Detailed here is one T cell receptor beta chain. The antigen is not known. Enrollment shut out patients with autoimmune disease history or systemic immunosuppression. Germline trimming cut 0 bases from V and 4 bases from J; bases unmatched to any gene: 4. CDR3 length: 16 residues. The V gene's germline CDR1 is SGHNT and CDR2 YYREEE (reference sequence). Produced via immunoSEQ multiplex PCR; TCRdb's table is partial and in-frame only. The profile covers about 64,000 clones, with 70% to 90% appearing a single time and approximately 2.9% taken by the ten largest. The data belong to a study of OX40 agonist ivuxolimab in advanced cancers. Broader study findings: On average, a greater number of expanded clones characterised CD8+ T cells relative to CD4+.

This sample comprised CD4+ or CD8+ T cells sorted from blood, obtained in a trial of the OX40 agonist ivuxolimab. The rearrangement uses TRBV5-4 and TRBJ2-3; TRBD2 matches at 11 bases. The origin of this receptor is an adult with an advanced solid tumor such as melanoma, head and neck, liver or kidney cancer. The CDR3 sequence is CASSLASGRSADTQYF. CDR3 bases: TGTGCCAGCAGCTTGGCTAGCGGGAGGTCTGCAGATACGCAGTATTTT.